Below, 13 T cell receptor beta chains from the same sample are listed, as sequenced in a study of tumor-infiltrating lymphocytes in primary liver carcinoma. A primer in the constant region served to generate TCR beta cDNA from 450 to 600 ng of total RNA. Investigators got TCR beta libraries out of three nested multiplex PCR rounds, done with slightly modified ARM-PCR. For approximately 11 cycles apiece, the opening two PCR rounds ran with TRBV1-TRBV30 forward primers and a C-beta reverse primer. TCRdb called the multiplex PCR reads again in MiXCR, with one record for every CDR3 protein. The data show about 92,000 distinct CDR3 sequences, about 70% seen once. Without any cell sorting, about 19-30 mg of bulk tissue yielded co-extracted RNA and DNA. Sequenced material: tumor-adjacent normal liver tissue. The origin of the receptors is a middle-aged man with primary liver carcinoma and hepatitis B virus infection.

For this clonotype: Sequence at one end of the junction differs from germline and may be a read error. This chain uses TRBV11-2 with TRBJ1-2; perhaps TRBD1 as D (5 bases). CDR3 length equals 15 residues. Germline CDR1 reads SGHAT; CDR2 reads FQNNGV. The DNA for the CDR3 is TGTGCCAGCAGCTTAGTGTCCGGGGGGAACTATGGGTACGCCTTC. Translated: CASSLVSGGNYGYAF. Full variable domain (remainder filled in from reference TRBV11-2 and TRBJ1-2): EAGVAQSPRYKIIEKRQSVAFWCNPISGHATLYWYQQILGQGPKLLIQFQNNGVVDDSQLPKDRFSAERLKGVDSTLKIQPAKLEDSAVYLCASSLVSGGNYGYAFGSGTRLTVV.

The sample holds one count of this clonotype. A junction boundary mismatches the germline segment, possibly from a read error. V usage is TRBV6-5 and J usage is TRBJ2-1, with 8 bases that match TRBD1. CDR3 length: 15 amino acids. Germline V gives CDR1 MNHEY, CDR2 SVGAGI. The CDR3 DNA reads TGTGCCTGCAGTTACTTGTATACAGGGGGTGATGAGCTGTTCTTC. Translated: CACSYLYTGGDELFF.

This clonotype was seen ten or more times. The chain links TRBV11-2 to TRBJ2-3; no firm D call. V lost 4 bases and J lost 0, with 2 bases in between. Germline CDR1 is SGHAT and CDR2 is FQNNGV. This CDR3 spans 12 amino acids. In DNA form, the CDR3 reads TGTGCCAGCAGCTATAGCACAGATACGCAGTATTTT. It encodes CASSYSTDTQYF.

As to this clonotype: The junction shows a germline mismatch at one end, possibly a read error. V usage is TRBV14 and J usage is TRBJ2-2, with 8 nucleotides matching TRBD1. The germline V gene encodes CDR1 SGHDN and CDR2 FVKESK. The CDR3 is made up of 15 amino acids. The CDR3 DNA sequence: TGTGCCTGCAGCCCCCGGACAGGGATCTTCGGGGAGTTGTTTTTT. It translates to CACSPRTGIFGELFF.

As concerns this clonotype: The junction does not match germline at one end; this may be a read error. This chain joins TRBV11-2 and TRBJ2-3; the D is unclear. Gene TRBJ1-5 matches the end of the DNA better, so the J call may be wrong. Germline V gene sequence: CDR1 SGHAT, CDR2 FQNNGV. The CDR3 has 17 amino acids. The CDR3 reads CASSLLIAGGRTDTQHF. CDR3 nucleotides: TGTGCCAGTAGCTTACTCATAGCGGGAGGCCGCACAGATACGCAGCATTTT.

This clonotype was recorded at least ten times. The rearrangement uses TRBV4-1 and TRBJ2-6; D possibly corresponds to TRBD1 (5 bases). In germline, CDR1 is MGHRA, CDR2 YSYEKL. This CDR3 has 16 residues. The V and J ends lost 0 bases and 0 bases respectively, with 6 bases between them. The CDR3 DNA follows: TGCGCCAGCAGCCAAGACAGGGCCTCTGGGGCCAACGTCCTGACTTTC. This gives the protein CASSQDRASGANVLTF.

Points on this clonotype: Sequence at one end of the junction differs from germline and may be a read error. The chain combines TRBV11-2 with TRBJ2-7; D gene ambiguous. Germline-derived CDR1 and CDR2 are SGHAT and FQNNGV. This CDR3 contains 14 residues. CDR3: CASSLIDTAYELYF. The DNA for the CDR3 is TGTGCCAGTAGCTTAATTGACACTGCCTACGAGCTGTACTTC.

The V and J genes are TRBV5-6 and TRBJ2-2, with unresolved D. CDR1 SGHDT and CDR2 YYEEEE come from the germline V gene. The CDR3 length is 14 residues. Trimming pared 0 bases from V and 15 bases from J, leaving 18 bases between. The DNA for the CDR3 is TGTGCCAGCAGCTTGGCCCGGAACACCGGGCAGTTGTTTTTT. Translated: CASSLARNTGQLFF.

The sample holds a few counts of this clonotype. Being one base from a much bigger clone, this may be a read error. The rearrangement links TRBV6-6 to TRBJ2-7, with 8 bases fitting TRBD1. Germline V gene data show CDR1 as MNHNY and CDR2 as SVGAGI (reference sequence). The J segment lost 6 bases and the V segment lost 8 bases, leaving 12 bases of the junction unmatched. The CDR3 sequence is 14 residues long. CDR3 region: CASSMGQDTTEQYF. CDR3 sequence (DNA): TGTGCCAGCTCCATGGGACAGGATACTACCGAGCAGTACTTC.

Note on this clonotype: This may stem from a read error, because a much larger clone lies one nucleotide away. The chain is built from TRBV10-3 and TRBJ2-4; perhaps TRBD1 as D (6 bases). CDR1 ENHRY and CDR2 SYGVKD come from the germline V gene. CDR3 length: 15 residues. The CDR3 loop is CAISISGAPVGIRYF. CDR3 sequence (DNA): TGTGCCATCAGTATTTCAGGGGCTCCAGTGGGCATTCGGTACTTC.

There are a few counts of this clonotype. The junction does not match germline at one end; this may be a read error. This rearrangement joins TRBV11-2 to TRBJ2-1, with D unresolved. Germline V gene data show CDR1 as SGHAT and CDR2 as FQNNGV. CDR3 length equals 16 residues. The CDR3 DNA reads TGCGCCAGCAGCTTAACTCTAGAACGGTACTACAATGAGCAGTTCTTC. Its translation is CASSLTLERYYNEQFF.

Remarks on this clonotype: A much larger clone lies one base from this, so it may be a read error. This chain joins TRBV10-2 and TRBJ2-7; possibly TRBD1 for D (6 bases). Germline CDR1 reads WSHSY; CDR2 reads SAAADI. V lost 0 bases to trimming and J lost 6 bases, with 15 bases between them. This CDR3 comprises 15 residues. The CDR3 sequence is CASSESMKGGCEQYF. The CDR3 DNA follows: TGCGCCAGCAGTGAGTCGATGAAAGGGGGATGCGAGCAGTACTTC.

This rearrangement joins TRBV29-1 to TRBJ1-1, with D possibly being TRBD1 (5 bases). The germline gives CDR1 SQVTM, CDR2 ANQGSEA. The CDR3 totals 10 residues. V was trimmed by 7 bases and J by 6 bases, leaving 9 bases between them. The CDR3 nucleotides are TGCAGCGCTGGACACTCTGAAGCTTTCTTT. This encodes CSAGHSEAFF. Full variable domain (rest looked up from reference TRBV29-1 and TRBJ1-1): SAVISQKPSRDICQRGTSLTIQCQVDSQVTMMFWYRQQPGQSLTLIATANQGSEATYESGFVIDKFPISRPNLTFSTLTVSNMSPEDSSIYLCSAGHSEAFFGQGTRLTVV.